The 30 T cell receptor beta chains presented below share a single source sample, sequenced in a study of early T cells in non-severe SARS-CoV-2 infection. A single record per CDR3 protein comes from TCRdb applying MiXCR to the 5' RACE reads. The table lists roughly 93,000 distinct CDR3 sequences, approximately 10% of them singletons. The sequenced material came from whole blood. These receptors came from an adult who was a healthcare worker with PCR-confirmed SARS-CoV-2 infection or an uninfected control (not recorded which).

Concerning this clonotype itself: Given a much more abundant clone one base away, this may be a read error. The chain uses TRBV20-1 and TRBJ2-5; D is possibly TRBD1 or TRBD2 (5 bases each). Germline CDR1 DFQATT, CDR2 SNEGSKA (reference sequence). This CDR3 contains 14 residues. V lost 3 bases to trimming and J lost 7 bases, with 18 bases between them. The CDR3 DNA reads TGCAGTGCTAGCTATGCCGGGGCAGGAGGGACCCAGTACTTC. It codes for CSASYAGAGGTQYF.

This chain uses TRBV5-1 with TRBJ2-3; D is unresolved. V was clipped by 0 bases and J by 0 bases, with 8 bases between them. Germline assignment: CDR1 SGHRS and CDR2 YFSETQ. The CDR3 runs to 15 residues. CDR3 amino acids: CASSLAKGSTDTQYF. The DNA of the CDR3 is TGCGCCAGCAGCTTGGCCAAGGGCAGCACAGATACGCAGTATTTT.

The rearrangement uses TRBV7-9 and TRBJ1-5, with D possibly matching TRBD1 (5 bases). The CDR3 sequence is 12 residues long. The germline V gene has CDR1 SEHNR and CDR2 FQNEAQ (reference sequence). The V end was cut by 4 bases, the J end by 7 bases, with 8 bases between. For the CDR3, the DNA is TGTGCCAGCAGCTCCGGGGGACAGCCCCAGCATTTT. Residues: CASSSGGQPQHF.

The table lists this clonotype with a few counts. The V and J genes are TRBV30 and TRBJ1-1; D possibly corresponds to TRBD1 (5 bases). Germline V CDR1 and CDR2: GTSNPN, SVGIG (reference sequence). The CDR3 is 14 amino acids. Between the trimmed V and J ends, which lost 7 bases and 4 bases, there was a span of 19 bases. Here the CDR3 reads CAYLGWGTFTEAFF. The CDR3 DNA reads TGTGCCTACCTCGGTTGGGGCACTTTCACTGAAGCTTTCTTT.

This clonotype was seen only a few times. The chain employs TRBV6-5 and TRBJ2-3, with 9 nucleotides matching TRBD2. This CDR3 has 15 amino acids. Germline loops: CDR1 MNHEY, CDR2 SVGAGI. J gave up 3 bases and V 5 bases, and 6 bases lay outside the gene matches. The CDR3 sequence: CASSLIAGETDTQYF. CDR3 DNA sequence: TGTGCCAGCAGTCTAATAGCGGGGGAGACAGATACGCAGTATTTT.

This clonotype was picked up a small number of times. This chain connects TRBV7-2 to TRBJ2-1; 9 positions match TRBD2. The J segment lost 5 bases and the V segment lost 1 base, leaving 3 bases of the junction unmatched. The CDR3 has 15 residues. Per germline, CDR1 SGHTA and CDR2 FQGNSA. CDR3 in DNA: TGTGCCAGCAGCTTAGGATCTAGCGGGAACAATGAGCAGTTCTTC. Its protein product is CASSLGSSGNNEQFF.

This chain connects TRBV2 to TRBJ2-1; 13 bases match TRBD2. The CDR3 is 15 amino acids. The ends lost 6 bases at V and 7 bases at J; junction bases unmatched: 6. The germline V gene has CDR1 SNHLY and CDR2 FYNNEI. In nucleotides, the CDR3 is TGTGCCAGCAGAGGACTAGCGGGAGTCCCTAATGAGCAGTTCTTC. It encodes CASRGLAGVPNEQFF.

This sequence joins TRBV7-8 and TRBJ2-1, with TRBD1 matching over 7 bases. Germline V gene data show CDR1 as SGHVS and CDR2 as FQNEAQ. The V segment lost 3 bases and the J segment 2 bases; nucleotides outside the gene matches: 1. The CDR3 extends over 14 amino acids. In DNA, the CDR3 is TGTGCCAGCAGCTTCAGGGGGACCTACAATGAGCAGTTCTTC. Encoded protein: CASSFRGTYNEQFF.

Many counts were recorded for this clonotype. This sequence joins TRBV12-3 or TRBV12-4 and TRBJ1-5, with no clear D. V was clipped by 6 bases and J by 0 bases, with 12 bases between them. This CDR3 has 15 residues. Here the CDR3 reads CASSRGFSSNQPQHF. CDR3 coding DNA: TGTGCCAGCAGCCGTGGGTTTTCTAGCAATCAGCCCCAGCATTTT.

The chain recombines TRBV5-4 with TRBJ2-2; D unclear. The CDR3 has 16 amino acids. Germline assignment: CDR1 SGHNT and CDR2 YYREEE (reference sequence). The ends were cut back, 0 bases at V and 2 bases at J, with 11 bases in the middle. This CDR3 is CASSLEGNLNTGELFF. In DNA, the CDR3 is TGTGCCAGCAGCTTGGAGGGAAACCTTAACACCGGGGAGCTGTTTTTT.

In this sample, this clonotype turned up many times. The CDR3 DNA reads TGCAGTGCCCAGGGACTAGCGGGAAGTCTTGCTCTCTACGAGCAGTACTTC. This sequence encodes CSAQGLAGSLALYEQYF. The gene calls are TRBV20-1 and TRBJ2-7; 13 bases map to TRBD2. Germline V gene lookup returns CDR1 DFQATT and CDR2 SNEGSKA (reference sequence). The CDR3 extends over 17 amino acids. Losses at the gene ends were 6 bases for V and 3 bases for J; bases not matched to a gene: 14.

This rearrangement joins TRBV29-1 to TRBJ2-5; 8 bases align to TRBD1. The trim removed 1 base at V and 5 bases at J, leaving 6 bases unmatched. In germline, CDR1 is SQVTM, CDR2 ANQGSEA. This CDR3 comprises 14 residues. CDR3 coding DNA: TGCAGCGTTGAAGCGGGACAGGACTCGGAGACCCAGTACTTC. Protein sequence: CSVEAGQDSETQYF.

The V and J genes are TRBV6-6 and TRBJ1-5; D possibly corresponds to TRBD1 (5 bases). Germline-derived CDR1 and CDR2 are MNHNY and SVGAGI (reference sequence). Deletions cut 6 bases from V and 1 base from J, with 10 bases between. This CDR3 region has 14 residues. For the CDR3, the DNA is TGTGCCAGCAGCCACCGGGACAGCAATCAGCCCCAGCATTTT. Its protein product is CASSHRDSNQPQHF.

The rearrangement links TRBV11-1 to TRBJ2-7, with D maybe TRBD1 (6 bases). V lost 4 bases, J lost 3 bases, and 10 bases lay in between. Germline V CDR1 and CDR2: SGHAT, FQDESV (reference sequence). This CDR3 spans 13 amino acids. This chain's CDR3 is CASSYDRNYEQYF. The CDR3 DNA is TGTGCCAGCAGCTACGACAGGAACTACGAGCAGTACTTC.

The sample holds a few counts of this clonotype. The CDR3 DNA is TGTGCCAGCAGTTTAAAAGTAGCGAACACTGAAGCTTTCTTT. This sequence encodes CASSLKVANTEAFF. The chain links TRBV27 to TRBJ1-1, with D unclear. Trimming shortened V by 2 bases and J by 1 base, and 8 bases separated the two germline ends. CDR3 length equals 14 residues. Germline assignment: CDR1 MNHEY and CDR2 SMNVEV (reference sequence).

This clonotype was counted at least ten times. V is TRBV7-9 and J is TRBJ1-1; D not resolved. Germline V CDR1 and CDR2: SEHNR, FQNEAQ (reference sequence). V lost 5 bases and J 4 bases, leaving 14 bases between the germline ends. The CDR3 spans 14 residues. The CDR3: CASSLRPPGTEAFF. CDR3 nucleotides: TGTGCCAGCAGCCTTAGACCCCCCGGCACTGAAGCTTTCTTT.

This clonotype was observed many times. This chain links TRBV27 with TRBJ1-1; D is undetermined. The CDR3 loop spans 13 amino acids. Germline values: CDR1 MNHEY, CDR2 SMNVEV (reference sequence). V was shortened by 0 bases and J by 6 bases, with 8 bases between the two germline ends. CDR3 sequence (DNA): TGTGCCAGCAGTTTATCCACGAGGGCTGAAGCTTTCTTT. Amino acid sequence: CASSLSTRAEAFF.

The chain employs TRBV20-1 and TRBJ2-1; D is unresolved. The germline V and J ends were trimmed by 6 bases and 1 base, with 13 bases remaining between them. The CDR3 has 14 residues. From germline, CDR1 is DFQATT and CDR2 SNEGSKA (reference sequence). CDR3 residues: CSADFGSSYNEQFF. The CDR3 DNA reads TGCAGTGCCGATTTCGGGTCTTCCTACAATGAGCAGTTCTTC.

Ten or more counts support this clonotype. The chain is built from TRBV27 and TRBJ2-7; D possibly corresponds to TRBD1 (5 bases). V was trimmed by 2 bases and J by 5 bases, leaving 13 bases between them. CDR3 length equals 14 residues. Germline loops: CDR1 MNHEY, CDR2 SMNVEV (reference sequence). The CDR3 loop is CASSLTAGLDEQYF. The CDR3 DNA reads as TGTGCCAGCAGTTTAACGGCAGGGTTAGACGAGCAGTACTTC.

Comment on this clonotype: The germline gene is not matched at one end of the junction; a read error may be the cause. J is TRBJ2-1 and V is TRBV20-1, with a weak D call TRBD2 (6 bases). The length of the CDR3 is 12 residues. Germline assignment: CDR1 DFQATT and CDR2 SNEGSKA (reference sequence). This CDR3 is CSARALQGLTPF. The CDR3 DNA follows: TGCAGTGCTAGAGCCCTCCAGGGACTCACGCCTTTC.

This clonotype occurred many times. The CDR3 sequence is CASSQKGPQRTYNEQFF. CDR3 DNA: TGTGCCAGCTCACAAAAGGGCCCGCAGAGGACCTACAATGAGCAGTTCTTC. V is TRBV18 and J is TRBJ2-1; D gene uncertain. The CDR3 consists of 17 residues. Germline assignment: CDR1 KGHSH and CDR2 LQKENI. V lost 4 bases to trimming and J lost 2 bases, with 18 bases between them.

This clonotype was seen at least ten times. The J gene is TRBJ2-5, the V gene TRBV5-1, with D possibly TRBD1 on 6 matching bases. V gave up 4 bases and J gave up 0 bases, with 10 bases separating them. The CDR3 sequence is 14 residues long. Germline CDR1 SGHRS, CDR2 YFSETQ. CDR3 protein: CASSLTGYQETQYF. The CDR3 DNA is TGCGCCAGCAGCCTCACAGGGTACCAAGAGACCCAGTACTTC.

This clonotype was seen a few times. The chain employs TRBV5-5 and TRBJ1-2; 7 positions agree with TRBD1. The germline gives CDR1 SGHKS, CDR2 YYEKEE (reference sequence). Trimming at V came to 4 bases and at J to 2 bases, leaving 11 bases not matched to a gene. This CDR3 comprises 16 residues. The CDR3 loop reads CASSNPNRGPNYGYTF. CDR3 DNA: TGTGCCAGCAGCAACCCAAACAGGGGACCCAACTATGGCTACACCTTC.

This clonotype was seen a few times. This chain connects TRBV20-1 to TRBJ2-1, with D unclear. V was shortened by 6 bases and J by 3 bases, with 3 bases between the two germline ends. This CDR3 contains 10 residues. Per germline, CDR1 DFQATT and CDR2 SNEGSKA (reference sequence). This chain's CDR3 is CSASYNEQFF. The DNA of the CDR3 is TGCAGTGCCAGCTACAATGAGCAGTTCTTC.

This clonotype was picked up a small number of times. V is TRBV4-2 and J is TRBJ1-4, with TRBD1 as a possible D gene (5 bases). The germline V and J ends were trimmed by 0 bases and 8 bases, with 10 bases remaining between them. This CDR3 region has 14 residues. Germline assignment: CDR1 LGHNA and CDR2 YNFKEQ. In nucleotides, the CDR3 is TGTGCCAGCAGCCAAGATGCCGAGGGGGAAAAACTGTTTTTT. This gives the protein CASSQDAEGEKLFF.

This clonotype was counted only a few times. The chain links TRBV16 to TRBJ2-3; tentatively, D is TRBD1 or TRBD2 (6 bases each). CDR3 length: 12 amino acids. CDR1 and CDR2 from the germline V gene are KGHSY and FQNENV. Trimming took off 8 bases at V and 4 bases at J, with 10 bases between the two ends. CDR3 bases: TGTGCCAGCTACGGGGGCTCAGATACGCAGTATTTT. Amino acids: CASYGGSDTQYF.

This clonotype was observed a few times. The rearrangement links TRBV4-1 to TRBJ1-1; D not resolved. The CDR3 loop spans 15 amino acids. Germline V lookup: CDR1 MGHRA, CDR2 YSYEKL. Trimming removed 4 bases at V and 4 bases at J, with 16 bases between. CDR3 sequence reads: CASSPWSREGTEAFF. The CDR3 region has the DNA TGCGCCAGCAGCCCCTGGTCGAGGGAGGGCACTGAAGCTTTCTTT.

This clonotype was detected ten times or more. CDR3 amino acids: CASSPRLAGELTDTQYF. DNA of the CDR3: TGTGCCAGCAGCCCGCGACTAGCGGGAGAACTCACAGATACGCAGTATTTT. This chain links TRBV9 with TRBJ2-3, with 12 bases that match TRBD2. V shed 4 bases, J shed 2 bases, and the junction held 8 bases outside the gene matches. From germline, CDR1 is SGDLS and CDR2 YYNGEE. The CDR3 consists of 17 residues. The variable domain in full, with the rest retrieved from reference TRBV9 and TRBJ2-3, is DSGVTQTPKHLITATGQRVTLRCSPRSGDLSVYWYQQSLDQGLQFLIQYYNGEERAKGNILERFSAQQFPDLHSELNLSSLELGDSALYFCASSPRLAGELTDTQYFGPGTRLTVL.

This clonotype was recorded many times. The rearrangement joins TRBV29-1 to TRBJ2-7; 8 positions agree with TRBD1. The junction had 3 bases not matched to a gene; V was cut back by 4 bases and J by 4 bases. The length of the CDR3 is 12 residues. Germline V gene data show CDR1 as SQVTM and CDR2 as ANQGSEA. CDR3 residues: CSVGRQGYEQYF. Here the CDR3 DNA reads TGCAGCGTTGGGAGACAGGGGTACGAGCAGTACTTC.

The chain uses TRBV9 and TRBJ1-5; D uncertain. V lost 4 bases and J lost 3, with 14 bases in between. CDR1 and CDR2 (germline): SGDLS, YYNGEE. This CDR3 is 15 amino acids long. The CDR3 here is CASSPRGLHNQPQHF. Written as DNA, the CDR3 is TGTGCCAGCAGCCCCAGAGGGCTTCACAATCAGCCCCAGCATTTT.